This passage covers 26 T cell receptor beta chains from one sample sequenced in a study of blood T cell repertoires in COVID-19. Sequencing was performed with immunoSEQ multiplex PCR; in TCRdb, only in-frame clones are kept and a portion is missing. The sample has tens of thousands of clones, over 75% seen once. Sequenced material: peripheral blood. These receptors all come from a woman in her 70s with acute or convalescent COVID-19.

The V gene is TRBV11-2, the J gene TRBJ1-1; D gene uncertain. Trimming shortened V by 1 base and J by 1 base, and 4 bases separated the two germline ends. Germline-derived CDR1 and CDR2 are SGHAT and FQNNGV. CDR3 length: 13 residues. For the CDR3, the DNA is TGTGCCAGCAGCTTAGGGCAGAACACTGAAGCTTTCTTT. Its translation is CASSLGQNTEAFF.

The chain uses TRBV28 and TRBJ1-4, with TRBD1 matching 7 bases. Per the germline V gene, CDR1 is MDHEN and CDR2 is SYDVKM. The CDR3 is 16 amino acids. V gave up 5 bases and J gave up 0 bases; unmatched junction bases: 6. CDR3 sequence reads: CASSAGQQTTNEKLFF. In nucleotides, the CDR3 is TGTGCCAGCAGTGCGGGACAGCAAACAACTAATGAAAAACTGTTTTTT.

This clone was counted ten times or more. The chain recombines TRBV5-5 with TRBJ1-4; 10 bases are shared with TRBD1. The germline V gene has CDR1 SGHKS and CDR2 YYEKEE (reference sequence). V was clipped by 4 bases and J by 8 bases; unmatched bases: 8. There are 15 residues in the CDR3. Here the CDR3 reads CASSIPGQGYEKLFF. The CDR3 DNA follows: TGTGCCAGCAGCATACCGGGACAGGGGTACGAAAAACTGTTTTTT.

This clone has just a few counts. The CDR3 here is CASSRSGTTQETQYF. The CDR3 nucleotides are TGTGCCAGCAGTCGGTCCGGGACTACCCAAGAGACCCAGTACTTC. The V gene is TRBV7-9, the J gene TRBJ2-5; 7 nucleotides agree with TRBD2. V lost 6 bases, J lost 1 base, and 8 bases stayed unmatched. This CDR3 contains 15 residues. Germline-derived CDR1 and CDR2 are SEHNR and FQNEAQ (reference sequence).

This rearrangement joins TRBV7-8 to TRBJ1-1; D is uncertain. V lost 5 bases and J 3 bases, leaving 4 bases between the germline ends. Germline loops: CDR1 SGHVS, CDR2 FQNEAQ. The CDR3 loop spans 11 amino acids. In nucleotides, the CDR3 is TGTGCCAGCAGCATATACACTGAAGCTTTCTTT. Translated, it gives CASSIYTEAFF.

This clone has a single count. The chain is built from TRBV10-3 and TRBJ1-1; 7 bases map to TRBD1. The CDR3 is made up of 14 amino acids. V was pared by 6 bases and J by 1 base, with 5 bases of the junction left unmatched. CDR1 ENHRY and CDR2 SYGVKD come from the germline V gene. The CDR3 region is CAISDHRGNTEAFF. In DNA, the CDR3 is TGTGCCATCAGCGATCACAGGGGGAACACTGAAGCTTTCTTT.

This chain uses TRBV4-1 with TRBJ2-7; 9 nucleotides line up with TRBD1. The V segment lost 4 bases and the J segment 0 bases; nucleotides outside the gene matches: 4. The CDR3 has 15 amino acids. CDR1 is MGHRA and CDR2 is YSYEKL in the germline V gene. CDR3 sequence (DNA): TGCGCCAGCAGCCCAGGACAGGGGAGCTCCTACGAGCAGTACGTC. It yields the protein CASSPGQGSSYEQYV.

The chain carries TRBV5-6 and TRBJ2-1; D is unresolved. V gave up 0 bases and J gave up 8 bases, with 21 bases separating them. CDR1 is SGHDT, CDR2 YYEEEE, per germline. This CDR3 has 17 amino acids. The CDR3 DNA reads TGTGCCAGCAGCTTGGACAGTGTTATCAAAAACGGCCATGAGCAGTTCTTC. It specifies CASSLDSVIKNGHEQFF.

In its sample, this clone was seen a few times. CDR3 bases: TGTGCCACCAGTGATTCCCTCACAGATACGCAGTATTTT. Translation gives CATSDSLTDTQYF. V and J are TRBV24-1 and TRBJ2-3; no definite D call. CDR3 size: 13 residues. V was pared by 2 bases and J by 2 bases, with 4 bases between. CDR1 and CDR2 (germline): KGHDR, SFDVKD.

This clone was seen just once. This chain joins TRBV19 and TRBJ1-1, with a tentative D call TRBD1 (6 bases). Germline CDR1 reads LNHDA; CDR2 reads SQIVND (reference sequence). This CDR3 comprises 15 residues. With 5 bases removed from V and 11 bases from J, the gap between germline ends came to 24 bases. The CDR3 reads CASSPPSGGGPWAFF. The CDR3 DNA reads TGTGCCAGTAGTCCTCCCTCTGGGGGGGGCCCGTGGGCTTTCTTT. The full variable domain, in which reference TRBV19 and TRBJ1-1 provide the parts outside the CDR3, is DGGITQSPKYLFRKEGQNVTLSCEQNLNHDAMYWYRQDPGQGLRLIYYSQIVNDFQKGDIAEGYSVSREKKESFPLTVTSAQKNPTAFYLCASSPPSGGGPWAFFGQGTRLTVV.

This rearrangement joins TRBV10-2 to TRBJ2-1, with D maybe TRBD1 (5 bases). CDR1 and CDR2 (germline): WSHSY, SAAADI. V gave up 3 bases and J gave up 4 bases, with 13 bases separating them. The CDR3 extends over 15 amino acids. In DNA, the CDR3 is TGCGCCAGCAGTGAATTTGAGAACAGGTACAATGAGCAGTTCTTC. This translates into CASSEFENRYNEQFF.

The gene calls are TRBV24-1 and TRBJ2-1; TRBD2 matches at 8 bases. In germline, CDR1 is KGHDR, CDR2 SFDVKD. This CDR3 has 16 amino acids. J lost 0 bases, V lost 3 bases, and 3 bases had no gene match. The DNA for the CDR3 is TGTGCCACCAGTGATGCAGCGGGGGACTCCTACAATGAGCAGTTCTTC. The encoded protein is CATSDAAGDSYNEQFF.

This clone has just a few counts. This chain uses TRBV6-5 with TRBJ2-1; possibly TRBD2 for D (6 bases). The CDR3 has 15 residues. Germline lookup yields CDR1 MNHEY and CDR2 SVGAGI. V shed 0 bases and J shed 2 bases, with 8 bases lying between them. Here the CDR3 reads CASSYSGLPYNEQFF. As DNA, the CDR3 is TGTGCCAGCAGTTACTCCGGACTACCCTACAATGAGCAGTTCTTC.

This clone was picked up a small number of times. This rearrangement joins TRBV25-1 to TRBJ1-5; weak D call: TRBD1 (6 bases). The germline V and J ends were trimmed by 5 bases and 7 bases, with 15 bases remaining between them. CDR3 size: 14 residues. Germline loops: CDR1 MGHDK, CDR2 SYGVNS. CDR3 nucleotide sequence: TGTGCCAGCAGTCCTAGGACAGACGGGCAGCCCCAGCATTTT. Encoded protein: CASSPRTDGQPQHF.

V usage is TRBV29-1 and J usage is TRBJ2-3, with 7 bases identical to TRBD1. Germline lookup yields CDR1 SQVTM and CDR2 ANQGSEA. Trimming cost V 6 bases and J 0 bases; bases outside gene matches: 6. The CDR3 is 14 residues long. CDR3 amino acids: CSVQTGASTDTQYF. The CDR3 bases are TGCAGCGTGCAAACAGGGGCTAGCACAGATACGCAGTATTTT.

The chain has TRBV5-1 and TRBJ1-1, with 9 bases matching TRBD1. V lost 4 bases, J lost 3 bases, and 4 bases stayed unmatched. Germline loops: CDR1 SGHRS, CDR2 YFSETQ. The CDR3 spans 14 residues. CDR3 amino acids: CASSPRTGDTEAFF. The CDR3 region has the DNA TGCGCCAGCAGCCCCCGGACAGGGGACACTGAAGCTTTCTTT.

The chain joins TRBV5-4 to TRBJ1-4; D unresolved. V lost 2 bases and J lost 0, with 8 bases in between. Germline CDR1 and CDR2: SGHNT and YYREEE (reference sequence). CDR3 length: 15 residues. CDR3 in amino acids: CASSFRPATNEKLFF. DNA for the CDR3: TGTGCCAGCAGCTTCCGTCCTGCAACTAATGAAAAACTGTTTTTT.

The rearrangement links TRBV24-1 to TRBJ2-5, with 11 nucleotides matching TRBD1. The CDR3 has 13 amino acids. V trimming: 9 bases; J trimming: 5 bases; junction bases outside the gene matches: 4. Per the germline V gene, CDR1 is KGHDR and CDR2 is SFDVKD. CDR3 nucleotide sequence: TGTGCCACCGGACAGGGGGCTGGTGAGACCCAGTACTTC. Encoded protein: CATGQGAGETQYF.

This clone occurred once. This rearrangement joins TRBV11-2 to TRBJ2-1; D is possibly TRBD2 (5 bases). V was trimmed by 1 base and J by 6 bases, leaving 10 bases between them. The CDR3 runs to 14 residues. The germline V gene encodes CDR1 SGHAT and CDR2 FQNNGV. The CDR3 here is CASSLVLRGNEQFF. Written as DNA, the CDR3 is TGTGCCAGCAGCTTAGTACTTCGGGGCAATGAGCAGTTCTTC.

The chain has TRBV7-2 and TRBJ2-1; D is possibly TRBD2 (6 bases). This CDR3 contains 18 residues. The germline V gene has CDR1 SGHTA and CDR2 FQGNSA. The ends were cut back, 0 bases at V and 3 bases at J, with 18 bases in the middle. The DNA of the CDR3 is TGTGCCAGCAGCTTAGCGGGAGGCACAGCTTCTCTCTACAATGAGCAGTTCTTC. Translated, it gives CASSLAGGTASLYNEQFF.

The chain joins TRBV19 to TRBJ2-6; D unresolved. The V end was cut by 1 base, the J end by 2 bases, with 9 bases between. This CDR3 spans 16 amino acids. The germline V gene has CDR1 LNHDA and CDR2 SQIVND (reference sequence). The CDR3 spells CASSIVTPTGANVLTF. CDR3 nucleotide sequence: TGTGCCAGTAGTATAGTAACTCCCACTGGGGCCAACGTCCTGACTTTC. Supplemented by reference TRBV19 and TRBJ2-6, the full variable domain reads DGGITQSPKYLFRKEGQNVTLSCEQNLNHDAMYWYRQDPGQGLRLIYYSQIVNDFQKGDIAEGYSVSREKKESFPLTVTSAQKNPTAFYLCASSIVTPTGANVLTFGAGSRLTVL.

V is TRBV6-6 and J is TRBJ1-5; the D is unclear. V was pared by 3 bases and J by 2 bases, with 8 bases between. CDR3 length equals 14 residues. The V gene's germline CDR1 is MNHNY and CDR2 SVGAGI (reference sequence). The CDR3 nucleotides read TGTGCCAGCAGTTATTCTTCTGGCAATCAGCCCCAGCATTTT. Translated, it gives CASSYSSGNQPQHF.

The gene calls are TRBV2 and TRBJ2-3; D is ambiguous. Germline V gives CDR1 SNHLY, CDR2 FYNNEI. The CDR3 spans 14 residues. V shed 7 bases and J shed 2 bases, with 13 bases lying between them. CDR3 in DNA: TGTGCCAGCATCCGCGACTCTTTCACAGATACGCAGTATTTT. Amino acids: CASIRDSFTDTQYF.

This clone has a handful of counts. The chain uses TRBV2 and TRBJ1-1, with D perhaps matching TRBD1 (6 bases). CDR3 size: 13 residues. Germline loops: CDR1 SNHLY, CDR2 FYNNEI. The CDR3 DNA reads as TGTGCTGGTGGGGCCCTCAGGGGCACTGAAGCTTTCTTT. This gives the protein CAGGALRGTEAFF. The variable domain in full, with the rest retrieved from reference TRBV2 and TRBJ1-1, is EPEVTQTPSHQVTQMGQEVILRCVPISNHLYFYWYRQILGQKVEFLVSFYNNEISEKSEIFDDQFSVERPDGSNFTLKIRSTKLEDSAMYFCAGGALRGTEAFFGQGTRLTVV.

This clone was seen a single time. The gene calls are TRBV7-2 and TRBJ2-1; the match to TRBD2 covers 11 bases. This CDR3 has 16 amino acids. Germline V lookup: CDR1 SGHTA, CDR2 FQGNSA. V lost 7 bases and J lost 1; bases outside the gene matches: 6. The CDR3 region is CASNPSGGSSYNEQFF. In DNA form, the CDR3 reads TGTGCCAGCAACCCTAGCGGGGGGAGTTCCTACAATGAGCAGTTCTTC.

The chain recombines TRBV15 with TRBJ1-4; 7 bases map to TRBD1. Looked up from germline, CDR1 is LNHNV and CDR2 is YYDKDF (reference sequence). V lost 0 bases to trimming and J lost 8 bases; unmatched junction nucleotides: 6. The CDR3 covers 15 residues. CDR3 DNA sequence: TGTGCCACCAGCAGAGATCAGGGGGGATGGGAAAAACTGTTTTTT. It is translated as CATSRDQGGWEKLFF.